Listed below are T cell receptor beta chains from one sample, sequenced in a study of post-analysis software for immune sequencing data. One entry per CDR3 protein results from TCRdb running MiXCR on the PCR reads. The data contain under 900,000 distinct CDR3 sequences, 53% of them singletons. Sequencing input: blood. All receptors come from a girl under 18 with multiple sclerosis. Both conserved end residues are part of each CDR3. D genes are given only for firm matches. Size is stated for part of the rows, as once, few or many counts, or as a class when the clone is expanded.

clone_size j_call d_call v_call cdr3_nt cdr3_aa
NA TRBJ2-1 NA TRBV20-1 TGCAGTGCTAGACACGTCAGGGGAGAGCAGTTCTTC CSARHVRGEQFF
few TRBJ1-2 NA TRBV29-1 TGCAGCGTCCACCAGGAGTTGGAGGGGAATTACTATGGCTACACCTTC CSVHQELEGNYYGYTF
NA TRBJ2-7 NA TRBV6-2/TRBV6-3 TGTGCCAGCAGTTACTCGTTGCCCGTCCCAGCCCGGAGGGGTGGCGAGCAGTACTTC CASSYSLPVPARRGGEQYF
few TRBJ2-7 NA TRBV30 TGTGCCTGGAGTTCTTACTACGAGCAGTACTTC CAWSSYYEQYF
few TRBJ2-7 TRBD1 TRBV7-6 TGTGCCAGCAGCTTGAGGGACAGGGAGGACGAGCAGTACTTC CASSLRDREDEQYF
NA TRBJ2-1 NA TRBV4-2 TGTGCCAGCAGCCAAGGCGGGCCTAGCTACAATGAGCAGTTCTTC CASSQGGPSYNEQFF
NA TRBJ1-2 NA TRBV20-1 TGCAGTGCTAGGGTTCAACAGAGGCGCATCTATGGCTACACCTTC CSARVQQRRIYGYTF
NA TRBJ1-2 TRBD1 TRBV7-9 TGTGCCAGCAGCGCGACAGGGGGCTATGGCTACACCTTC CASSATGGYGYTF
NA TRBJ2-7 NA TRBV7-2 TGTGCCAGCAGCTTACAGGAGGGTCCCTACGAGCAGTACTTC CASSLQEGPYEQYF
few TRBJ2-1 NA TRBV20-1 TGCAGTGCTAGAGAGACTAGTGCCGACAACAATGAGCAGTTCTTC CSARETSADNNEQFF
NA TRBJ2-4 NA TRBV28 TGTGCCAGCATCAGCGCTACAGGGTTGACCAAAAACATTCAGTACTTC CASISATGLTKNIQYF
NA TRBJ1-5 NA TRBV9 TGTGCCAGCAGCGTCGGCGGGGAGAGGGATCAGCCCCAGCATTTT CASSVGGERDQPQHF
few TRBJ2-5 TRBD1 TRBV6-1 TGTGCCAGCAGTGCCCTTCCCGGGACAGGGGCCGCCAGGGGAGAGACCCAGTACTTC CASSALPGTGAARGETQYF
NA TRBJ2-5 TRBD2 TRBV7-2 TGTGCCAGCAGCTTAATAGGACTAGCGGGGGGTCAAGAGACCCAGTACTTC CASSLIGLAGGQETQYF
NA TRBJ2-5 TRBD1 TRBV6-1 TGTGCCAGCAGTGAACGGGACAGGGAGACCCAGTACTTC CASSERDRETQYF
few TRBJ1-1 NA TRBV6-2/TRBV6-3 TGTGCCAGCAGTAGGGTGAACACTGAAGCTTTCTTT CASSRVNTEAFF
NA TRBJ2-7 NA TRBV5-5 TGTGCCAGCAGCTTGGGGCGCGGCGGGGATACCTACGAGCAGTACTTC CASSLGRGGDTYEQYF
NA TRBJ2-4 TRBD2 TRBV7-2 TGTGCCAGCAGCTTAGCGGGACTAGCGGGGAGGAACATTCAGTACTTC CASSLAGLAGRNIQYF
few TRBJ1-4 NA TRBV6-5 TGTGCCAGCAGTTTCGACCTCGATGAAAAACTGTTTTTT CASSFDLDEKLFF
NA TRBJ2-1 NA TRBV20-1 TGCAGTGCTCGACCGAAGGGGCCCTACAATGAGCAGTTCTTC CSARPKGPYNEQFF
NA TRBJ2-7 NA TRBV12-5 TGTGCTAGTGTGGAGGGGACGAGCTACGAGCAGTACTTC CASVEGTSYEQYF
NA TRBJ1-1 TRBD1 TRBV29-1 TGCAGCGCGGGGGGCCTCCGGGACAGGGGGCCAGCTTTCTTT CSAGGLRDRGPAFF
few TRBJ1-5 NA TRBV6-5 TGTGCCAGCATGCATTTAACAGGGCCTAGCAATCAGCCCCAGCATTTT CASMHLTGPSNQPQHF
few TRBJ2-1 TRBD2 TRBV5-1 TGCGCCAGCAGCGGGGCAGGGACTAGCGGACCATACAATGAGCAGTTCTTC CASSGAGTSGPYNEQFF
NA TRBJ1-2 TRBD1 TRBV25-1 TGTGCTACCGGACAGGGGGCGGACTATGGCTACACCTTC CATGQGADYGYTF
NA TRBJ2-1 NA TRBV5-1 TGCGCCAGCCAGGAGCTATCCTCCTACAATGAGCAGTTCTTC CASQELSSYNEQFF
NA TRBJ1-5 NA TRBV6-1 TGTGCCAGCAGTGTTGGCATTGGCAATCAGCCCCAGCATTTT CASSVGIGNQPQHF
NA TRBJ1-1 NA TRBV5-6 TGTGCCAGCAGCTTGGCGGGGCTAATCCTGAACACTGAAGCTTTCTTT CASSLAGLILNTEAFF
NA TRBJ2-1 TRBD2 TRBV15 TGTGCCACCAGCAGAGATCTACTAGCGGGAAGCTCCTACAATGAGCAGTTCTTC CATSRDLLAGSSYNEQFF
few TRBJ2-1 TRBD2 TRBV10-3 TGTGCCATCGGCAGTACTAGCGGGAGCAATGAGCAGTTCTTC CAIGSTSGSNEQFF
NA TRBJ1-1 NA TRBV12-3/TRBV12-4 TGTGCCAGCAGCCGAACGACAGGAAGTGGCACTGAAGCTTTCTTT CASSRTTGSGTEAFF
few TRBJ2-7 NA TRBV6-1 TGTGCCAGCACTGCGGGACCCTACGAGCAGTACTTC CASTAGPYEQYF
NA TRBJ2-7 NA TRBV7-8 TGTGCCAGCGGAGGGGGGCCAGCTCAAGCCTACGAGCAGTACTTC CASGGGPAQAYEQYF
few TRBJ2-3 NA TRBV7-9 TGTGCCAGCAGCCCGACCGGACGGGGTGGAGCAGATACGCAGTATTTT CASSPTGRGGADTQYF
NA TRBJ2-7 TRBD2 TRBV20-1 TGCAGTGCTACTCCTAGCGGATCCTACGAGCAGTACTTC CSATPSGSYEQYF
NA TRBJ1-4 NA TRBV7-2 TGTGCCAGCAGCTCCCACGACCGGGGTTCCTATGAAAAACTGTTTTTT CASSSHDRGSYEKLFF
NA TRBJ2-3 NA TRBV7-8 TGTGCCAGCACCGATTTAGACCGGATAGATACGCAGTATTTT CASTDLDRIDTQYF
few TRBJ1-1 TRBD1 TRBV29-1 TGCAGCGTGACAGGGGGCACGAACACTGAAGCTTTCTTT CSVTGGTNTEAFF
NA TRBJ1-2 TRBD1 TRBV12-3/TRBV12-4 TGTGCCAGCAGTTTAGATAAGGGGGCCGGCTATGGCTACACCTTC CASSLDKGAGYGYTF
many TRBJ2-7 TRBD1 TRBV5-1 TGCGCCAGCAGCTTGGCGCAGGGGGCGGGCGAGCAGTACTTC CASSLAQGAGEQYF
NA TRBJ2-5 TRBD1 TRBV29-1 TGCAGCGTTGAATCTCGACAGGGACAGACCCAGTACTTC CSVESRQGQTQYF
NA TRBJ1-2 NA TRBV6-5 TGTGCCAGCACTGGGTCCCAACTAGGAGGCTACACCTTC CASTGSQLGGYTF
NA TRBJ1-1 TRBD1 TRBV20-1 TGCAGTGCTTCCGGGACAGGGGGCGCTTGGGACACTGAAGCTTTCTTT CSASGTGGAWDTEAFF
few TRBJ2-5 NA TRBV29-1 TGCAGCGTGGAGGGCAGGGCATCATTGGAGACCCAGTACTTC CSVEGRASLETQYF
NA TRBJ2-7 TRBD1 TRBV12-3/TRBV12-4 TGTGCCAGCAGCCGCGGGACAGGGTACGCCGAGCAGTACTTC CASSRGTGYAEQYF
NA TRBJ1-3 NA TRBV12-5 TGTGCTAGTGGTTTGGGATCGAAGCCCCGAAACACCATATATTTT CASGLGSKPRNTIYF
many TRBJ2-7 NA TRBV6-5 TGTGCCAGCAGTTACAGGGCGTCCTACGAGCAGTACTTC CASSYRASYEQYF
NA TRBJ2-3 TRBD2 TRBV6-6 TGTGCCAGCAGCCTTACTAGCGGGGGGGCCCTAGATACGCAGTATTTT CASSLTSGGALDTQYF